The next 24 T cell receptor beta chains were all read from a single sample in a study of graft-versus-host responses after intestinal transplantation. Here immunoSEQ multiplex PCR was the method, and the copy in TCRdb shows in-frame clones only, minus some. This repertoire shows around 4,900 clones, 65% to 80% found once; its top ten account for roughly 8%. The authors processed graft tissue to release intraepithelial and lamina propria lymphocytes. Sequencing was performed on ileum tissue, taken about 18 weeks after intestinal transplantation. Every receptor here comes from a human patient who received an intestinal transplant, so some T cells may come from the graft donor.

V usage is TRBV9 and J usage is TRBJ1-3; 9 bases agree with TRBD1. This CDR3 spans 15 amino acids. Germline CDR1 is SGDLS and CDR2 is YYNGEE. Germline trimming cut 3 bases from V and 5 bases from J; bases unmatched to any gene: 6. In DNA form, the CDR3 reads TGTGCCAGCAGCGAAAAAACAGGGGGCCGAAACACCATATATTTT. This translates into CASSEKTGGRNTIYF.

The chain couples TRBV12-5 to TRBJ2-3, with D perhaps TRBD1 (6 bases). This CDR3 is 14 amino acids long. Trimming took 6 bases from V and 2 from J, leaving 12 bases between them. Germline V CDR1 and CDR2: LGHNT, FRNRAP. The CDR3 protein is CASGSNRATDTQYF. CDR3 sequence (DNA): TGTGCTAGTGGGTCTAACAGGGCCACAGATACGCAGTATTTT.

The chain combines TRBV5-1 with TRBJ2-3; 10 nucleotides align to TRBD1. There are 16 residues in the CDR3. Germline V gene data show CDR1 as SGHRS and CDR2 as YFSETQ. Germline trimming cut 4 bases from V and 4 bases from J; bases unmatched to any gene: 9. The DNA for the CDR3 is TGCGCCAGCAGCGAAACCGGGACAGGGGTCCCAGATACGCAGTATTTT. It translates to CASSETGTGVPDTQYF.

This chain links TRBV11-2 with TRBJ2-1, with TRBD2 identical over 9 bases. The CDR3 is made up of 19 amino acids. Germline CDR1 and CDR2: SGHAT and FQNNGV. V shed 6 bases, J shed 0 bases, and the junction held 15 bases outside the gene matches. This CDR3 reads CASRSNPEERGVSYNEQFF. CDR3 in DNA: TGTGCCAGCAGATCAAACCCAGAAGAGCGGGGGGTCTCCTACAATGAGCAGTTCTTC.

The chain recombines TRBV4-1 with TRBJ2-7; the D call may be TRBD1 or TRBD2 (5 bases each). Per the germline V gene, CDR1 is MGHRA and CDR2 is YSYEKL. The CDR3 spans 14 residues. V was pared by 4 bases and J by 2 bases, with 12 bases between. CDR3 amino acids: CASSLGTDTYEQYF. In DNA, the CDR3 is TGCGCCAGCAGCCTCGGGACGGATACCTACGAGCAGTACTTC.

CDR3 region: CASSVGDSANTIYF. The CDR3 bases are TGTGCCAGCAGCGTAGGAGACAGCGCAAACACCATATATTTT. The genes are TRBV9 and TRBJ1-3, with D possibly matching TRBD1 (5 bases). With 0 bases removed from V and 6 bases from J, the gap between germline ends came to 10 bases. Germline-derived CDR1 and CDR2 are SGDLS and YYNGEE. This CDR3 has 14 residues.

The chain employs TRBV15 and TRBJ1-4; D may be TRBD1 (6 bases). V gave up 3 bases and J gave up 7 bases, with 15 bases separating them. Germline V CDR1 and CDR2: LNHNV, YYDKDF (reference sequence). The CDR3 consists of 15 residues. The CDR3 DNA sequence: TGTGCCACCAGCAGCAGGGGCGAGGGGGGTGAAAAACTGTTTTTT. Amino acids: CATSSRGEGGEKLFF.

In DNA form, the CDR3 reads TGTGCCAGCAGTGTTCCGGGACACATTGGGAACACTGAAGCTTTCTTT. Encoded protein: CASSVPGHIGNTEAFF. The genes are TRBV25-1 and TRBJ1-1, with D perhaps TRBD1 (6 bases). Germline CDR1 and CDR2: MGHDK and SYGVNS. The CDR3 runs 16 residues. The V gene lost 4 bases and the J gene lost 1 base, with 16 bases spanning the gap.

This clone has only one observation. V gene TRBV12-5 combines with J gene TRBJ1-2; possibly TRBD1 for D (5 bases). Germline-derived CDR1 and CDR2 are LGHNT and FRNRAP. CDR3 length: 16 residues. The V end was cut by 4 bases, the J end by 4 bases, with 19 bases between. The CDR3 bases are TGTGCTAGTGGTTCACGCCTGCAGGGAAAGACCTATGGCTACACCTTC. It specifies CASGSRLQGKTYGYTF.

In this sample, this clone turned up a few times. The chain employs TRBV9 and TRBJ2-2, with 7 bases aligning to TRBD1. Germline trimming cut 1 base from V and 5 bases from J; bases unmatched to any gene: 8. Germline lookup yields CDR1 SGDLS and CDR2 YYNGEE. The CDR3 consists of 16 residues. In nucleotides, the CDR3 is TGTGCCAGCAGCGTAAAGGGTACAGGGGTAACCGGGGAGCTGTTTTTT. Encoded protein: CASSVKGTGVTGELFF.

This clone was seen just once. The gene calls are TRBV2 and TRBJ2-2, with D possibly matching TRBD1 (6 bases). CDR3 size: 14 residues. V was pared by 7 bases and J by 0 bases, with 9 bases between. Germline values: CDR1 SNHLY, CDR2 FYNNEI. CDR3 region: CASKDSPNTGELFF. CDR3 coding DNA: TGTGCCAGCAAGGACAGCCCGAACACCGGGGAGCTGTTTTTT.

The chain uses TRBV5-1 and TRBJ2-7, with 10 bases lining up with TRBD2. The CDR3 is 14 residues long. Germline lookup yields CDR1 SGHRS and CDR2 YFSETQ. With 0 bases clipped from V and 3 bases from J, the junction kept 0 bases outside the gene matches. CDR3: CASSLVAGGYEQYF. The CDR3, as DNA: TGCGCCAGCAGCTTGGTAGCGGGGGGCTACGAGCAGTACTTC.

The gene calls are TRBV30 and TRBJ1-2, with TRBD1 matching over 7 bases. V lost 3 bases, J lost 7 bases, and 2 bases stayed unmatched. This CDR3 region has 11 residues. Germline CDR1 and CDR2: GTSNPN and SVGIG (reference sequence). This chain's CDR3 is CAWSRDSGYTF. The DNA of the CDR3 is TGTGCCTGGAGCCGGGACAGTGGCTACACCTTC.

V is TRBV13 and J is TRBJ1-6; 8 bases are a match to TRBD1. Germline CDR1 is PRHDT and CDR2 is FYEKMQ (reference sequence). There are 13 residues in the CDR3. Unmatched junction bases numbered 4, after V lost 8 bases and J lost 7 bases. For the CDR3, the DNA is TGTGCCAGCGGGGCAGGGGGCAATTCACCCCTCCACTTT. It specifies CASGAGGNSPLHF.

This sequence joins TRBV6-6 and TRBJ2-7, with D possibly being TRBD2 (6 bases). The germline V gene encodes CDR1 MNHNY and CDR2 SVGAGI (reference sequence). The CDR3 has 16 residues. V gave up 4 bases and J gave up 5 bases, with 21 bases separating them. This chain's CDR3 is CASSSPMGTRIDEQYF. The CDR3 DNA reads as TGTGCCAGCAGTTCACCCATGGGGACTCGGATCGACGAGCAGTACTTC.

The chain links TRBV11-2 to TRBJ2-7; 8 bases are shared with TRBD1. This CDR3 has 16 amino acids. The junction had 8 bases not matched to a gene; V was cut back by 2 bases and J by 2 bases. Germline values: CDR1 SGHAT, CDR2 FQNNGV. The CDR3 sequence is CASSLYNLRGPYEQYF. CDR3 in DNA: TGTGCCAGCAGCTTATATAATCTCAGGGGGCCCTACGAGCAGTACTTC.

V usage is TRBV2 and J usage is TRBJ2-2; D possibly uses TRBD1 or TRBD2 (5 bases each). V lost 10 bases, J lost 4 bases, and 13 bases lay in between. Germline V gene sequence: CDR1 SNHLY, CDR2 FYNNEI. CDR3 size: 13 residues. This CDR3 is CATRGTLTGELFF. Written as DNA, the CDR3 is TGTGCCACCAGAGGGACCCTCACCGGGGAGCTGTTTTTT.

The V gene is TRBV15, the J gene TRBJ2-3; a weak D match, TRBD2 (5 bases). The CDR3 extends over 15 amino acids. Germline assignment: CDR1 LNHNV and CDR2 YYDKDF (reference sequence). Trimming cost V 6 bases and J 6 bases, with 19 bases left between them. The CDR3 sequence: CATSSEPPRFDTQYF. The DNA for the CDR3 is TGTGCCACCAGTAGCGAGCCCCCGAGATTCGATACGCAGTATTTT.

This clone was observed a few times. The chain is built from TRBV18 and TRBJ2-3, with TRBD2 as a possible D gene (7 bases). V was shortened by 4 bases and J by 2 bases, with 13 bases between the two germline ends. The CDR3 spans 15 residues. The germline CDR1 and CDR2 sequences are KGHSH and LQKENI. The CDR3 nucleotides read TGTGCCAGCTCACTCCGCGGGGGCCTCACAGATACGCAGTATTTT. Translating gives CASSLRGGLTDTQYF.

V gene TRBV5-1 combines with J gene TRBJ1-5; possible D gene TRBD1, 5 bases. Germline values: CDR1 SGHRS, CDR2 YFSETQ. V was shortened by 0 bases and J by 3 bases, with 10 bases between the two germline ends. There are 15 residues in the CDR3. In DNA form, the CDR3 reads TGCGCCAGCAGCTTGGAGGGACGCTACAATCAGCCCCAGCATTTT. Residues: CASSLEGRYNQPQHF.

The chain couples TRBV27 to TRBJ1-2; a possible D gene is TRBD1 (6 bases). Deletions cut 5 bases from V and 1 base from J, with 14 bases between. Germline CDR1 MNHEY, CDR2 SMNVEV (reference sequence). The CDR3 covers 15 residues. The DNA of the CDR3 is TGTGCCAGCAGTGAACAGGGTGGAGGTAACTATGGCTACACCTTC. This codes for CASSEQGGGNYGYTF.

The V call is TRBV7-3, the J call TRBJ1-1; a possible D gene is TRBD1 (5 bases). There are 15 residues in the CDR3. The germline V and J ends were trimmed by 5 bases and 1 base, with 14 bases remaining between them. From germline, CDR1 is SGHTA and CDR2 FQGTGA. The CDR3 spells CASSLSDSKNTEAFF. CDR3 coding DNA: TGTGCCAGCAGCCTATCCGACAGCAAGAACACTGAAGCTTTCTTT. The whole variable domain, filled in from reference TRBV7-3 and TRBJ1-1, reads GAGVSQTPSNKVTEKGKYVELRCDPISGHTALYWYRQSLGQGPEFLIYFQGTGAADDSGLPNDRFFAVRPEGSVSTLKIQRTERGDSAVYLCASSLSDSKNTEAFFGQGTRLTVV.

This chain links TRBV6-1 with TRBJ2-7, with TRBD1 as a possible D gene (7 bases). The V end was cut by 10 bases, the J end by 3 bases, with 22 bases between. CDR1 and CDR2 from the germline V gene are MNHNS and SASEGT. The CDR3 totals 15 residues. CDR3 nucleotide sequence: TGTGCCACAACTGACAGGCCAGGGGGGCTCTACGAGCAGTACTTC. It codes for CATTDRPGGLYEQYF.

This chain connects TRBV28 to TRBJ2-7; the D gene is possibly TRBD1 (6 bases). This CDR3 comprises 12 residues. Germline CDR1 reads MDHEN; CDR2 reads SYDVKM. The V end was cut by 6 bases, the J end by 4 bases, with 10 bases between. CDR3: CASRSTGYEQYF. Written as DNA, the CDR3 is TGTGCCAGCAGATCCACAGGGTACGAGCAGTACTTC.